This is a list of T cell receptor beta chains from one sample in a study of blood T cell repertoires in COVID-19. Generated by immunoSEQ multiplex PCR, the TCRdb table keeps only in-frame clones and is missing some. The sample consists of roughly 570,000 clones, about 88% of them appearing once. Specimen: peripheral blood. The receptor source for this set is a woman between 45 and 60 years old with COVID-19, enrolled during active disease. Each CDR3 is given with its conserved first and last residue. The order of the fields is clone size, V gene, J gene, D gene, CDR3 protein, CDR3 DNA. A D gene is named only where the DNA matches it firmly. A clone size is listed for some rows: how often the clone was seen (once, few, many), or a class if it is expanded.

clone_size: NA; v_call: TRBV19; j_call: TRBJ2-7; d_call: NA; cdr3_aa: CASTNTGGYEQYF; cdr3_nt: TGTGCCAGTACGAACACCGGAGGCTACGAGCAGTACTTC
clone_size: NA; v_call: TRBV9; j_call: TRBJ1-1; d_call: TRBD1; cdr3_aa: CASSTLTGRNTEAFF; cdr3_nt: TGTGCCAGCAGCACCCTGACAGGGAGGAACACTGAAGCTTTCTTT
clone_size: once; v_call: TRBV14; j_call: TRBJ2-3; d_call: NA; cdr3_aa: CASSPQSDSDTQYF; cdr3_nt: TGTGCCAGCAGCCCTCAAAGCGACAGTGATACGCAGTATTTT
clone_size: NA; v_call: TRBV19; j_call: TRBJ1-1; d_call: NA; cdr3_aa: CASSFGDKYSEAFF; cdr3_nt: TGTGCCAGCTCCTTCGGGGACAAGTATTCTGAAGCTTTCTTT
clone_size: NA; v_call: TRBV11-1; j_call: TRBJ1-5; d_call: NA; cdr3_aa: CASSLDMGGGQPQHF; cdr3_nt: TGTGCCAGCAGCTTAGATATGGGAGGTGGGCAGCCCCAGCATTTT
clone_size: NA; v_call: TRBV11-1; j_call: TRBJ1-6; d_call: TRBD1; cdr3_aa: CASSIGDRVNSPLHF; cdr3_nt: TGTGCCAGCAGCATCGGGGACAGGGTCAATTCACCCCTCCACTTT
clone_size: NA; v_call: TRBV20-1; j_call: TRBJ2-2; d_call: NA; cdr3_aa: CSASSASANTGELFF; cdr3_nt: TGCAGTGCTAGTTCCGCCAGTGCGAACACCGGGGAGCTGTTTTTT
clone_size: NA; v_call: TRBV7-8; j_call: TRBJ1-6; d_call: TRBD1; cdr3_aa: CASSRGQANSPLHF; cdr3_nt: TGTGCCAGCAGCCGAGGACAGGCTAATTCACCCCTCCACTTT
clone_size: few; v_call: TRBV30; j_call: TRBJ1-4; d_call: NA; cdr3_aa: CAWSLTIGYEKLFF; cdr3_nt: TGTGCCTGGAGCCTGACAATAGGTTATGAAAAACTGTTTTTT
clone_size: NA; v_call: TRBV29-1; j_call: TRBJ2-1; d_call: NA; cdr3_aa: CSVEMGSGNEQFF; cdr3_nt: TGCAGCGTTGAAATGGGGTCGGGGAATGAGCAGTTCTTC
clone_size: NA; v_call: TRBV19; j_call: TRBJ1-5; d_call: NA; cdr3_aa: CATGQNQPQHF; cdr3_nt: TGTGCCACCGGACAGAATCAGCCCCAGCATTTT
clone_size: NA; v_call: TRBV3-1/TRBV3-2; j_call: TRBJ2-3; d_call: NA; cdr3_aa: CASSPGDTQYF; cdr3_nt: TGTGCCAGCAGCCCAGGGGATACGCAGTATTTT
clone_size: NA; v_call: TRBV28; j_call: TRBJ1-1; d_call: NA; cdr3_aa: CASRIRRETEAFF; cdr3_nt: TGTGCCAGCAGGATCCGGAGGGAAACTGAAGCTTTCTTT
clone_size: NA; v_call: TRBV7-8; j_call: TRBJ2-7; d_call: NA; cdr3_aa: CASSSVSYEQYF; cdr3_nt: TGTGCCAGCAGCTCAGTATCCTACGAGCAGTACTTC
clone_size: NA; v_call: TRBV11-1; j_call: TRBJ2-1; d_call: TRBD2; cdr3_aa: CASSLETSGGAEQFF; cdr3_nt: TGTGCCAGCAGCTTAGAAACTAGCGGGGGAGCGGAGCAGTTCTTC
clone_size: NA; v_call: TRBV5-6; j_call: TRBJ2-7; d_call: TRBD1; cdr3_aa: CASSVGQGSYEQYF; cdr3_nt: TGTGCCAGCAGCGTGGGACAGGGATCCTACGAGCAGTACTTC
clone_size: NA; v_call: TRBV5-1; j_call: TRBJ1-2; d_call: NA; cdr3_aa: CASSLTGYSGYTF; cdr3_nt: TGCGCCAGCAGCCTCACAGGGTATAGTGGCTACACCTTC
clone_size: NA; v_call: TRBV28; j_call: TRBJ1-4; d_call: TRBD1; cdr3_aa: CGTLGTAVNEKLFF; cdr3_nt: TGTGGCACACTCGGGACAGCAGTTAATGAAAAACTGTTTTTT
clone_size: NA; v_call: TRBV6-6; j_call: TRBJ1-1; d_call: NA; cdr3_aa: CASSPQNTEAFF; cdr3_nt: TGTGCCAGCTCCCCCCAGAACACTGAAGCTTTCTTT
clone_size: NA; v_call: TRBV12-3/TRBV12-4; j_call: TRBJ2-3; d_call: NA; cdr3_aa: CASSFPRNTQYF; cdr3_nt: TGTGCCAGCAGTTTCCCCAGGAATACGCAGTATTTT
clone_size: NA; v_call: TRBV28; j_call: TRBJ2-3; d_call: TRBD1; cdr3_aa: CASSFQGAATDTQYF; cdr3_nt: TGTGCCAGCAGTTTTCAGGGGGCGGCCACAGATACGCAGTATTTT
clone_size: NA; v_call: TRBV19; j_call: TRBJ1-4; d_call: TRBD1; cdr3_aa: CASSPGQAPRGKLFF; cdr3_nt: TGTGCCAGTAGTCCAGGACAGGCCCCAAGAGGGAAACTGTTTTTT
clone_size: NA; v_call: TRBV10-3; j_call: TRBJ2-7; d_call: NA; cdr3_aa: CAISGDPVVSYEQYF; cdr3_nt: TGTGCCATCAGTGGCGATCCTGTGGTCTCCTACGAGCAGTACTTC
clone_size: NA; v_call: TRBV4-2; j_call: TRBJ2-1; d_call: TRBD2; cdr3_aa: CASSLDGTSGVMYNEQFF; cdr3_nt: TGTGCCAGCAGCCTAGATGGTACTAGCGGGGTTATGTACAATGAGCAGTTCTTC
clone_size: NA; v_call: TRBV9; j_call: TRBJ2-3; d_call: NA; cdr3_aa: CASSVKGDSTDTQYF; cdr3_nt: TGTGCCAGCAGCGTAAAAGGGGATAGCACAGATACGCAGTATTTT
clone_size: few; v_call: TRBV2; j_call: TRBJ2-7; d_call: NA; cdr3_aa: CASSESGVVYEQYF; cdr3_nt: TGTGCCAGCAGTGAATCAGGGGTGGTGTACGAGCAGTACTTC
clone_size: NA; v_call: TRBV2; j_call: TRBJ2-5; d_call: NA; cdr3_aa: CASSDGGLGQETQYF; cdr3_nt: TGTGCCAGCAGTGACGGGGGACTGGGACAAGAGACCCAGTACTTC
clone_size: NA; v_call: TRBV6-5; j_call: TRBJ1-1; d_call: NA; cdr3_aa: CATVIPGSNTEAFF; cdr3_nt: TGTGCCACCGTAATTCCCGGTTCTAACACTGAAGCTTTCTTT
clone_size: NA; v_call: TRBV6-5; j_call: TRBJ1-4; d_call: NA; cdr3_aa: CASREGPGEKLFF; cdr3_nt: TGTGCCAGCAGGGAGGGCCCCGGTGAAAAACTGTTTTTT
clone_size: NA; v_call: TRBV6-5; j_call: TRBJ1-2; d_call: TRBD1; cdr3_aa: CASSSQQGRRGYTF; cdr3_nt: TGTGCCAGCAGTTCCCAACAGGGGCGTAGGGGCTACACCTTC
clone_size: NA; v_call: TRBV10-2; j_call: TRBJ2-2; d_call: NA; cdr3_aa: CASTSVGELFF; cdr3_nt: TGCGCCAGCACCTCTGTCGGGGAGCTGTTTTTT
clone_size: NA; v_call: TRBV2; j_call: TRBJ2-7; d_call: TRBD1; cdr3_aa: CATWTGTEQYF; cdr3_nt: TGTGCCACTTGGACAGGGACCGAGCAGTACTTC
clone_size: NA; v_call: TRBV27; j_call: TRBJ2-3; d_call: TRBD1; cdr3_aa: CASSPGGPADTQYF; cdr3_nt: TGTGCCAGCAGCCCAGGGGGCCCCGCAGATACGCAGTATTTT
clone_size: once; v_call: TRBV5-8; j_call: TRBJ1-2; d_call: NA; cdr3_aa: CASSPVVGPTGYTF; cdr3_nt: TGTGCCAGCAGCCCGGTCGTGGGGCCGACTGGCTACACCTTC
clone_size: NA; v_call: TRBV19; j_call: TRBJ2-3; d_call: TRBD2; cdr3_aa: CASSIAGSGGVVDTQYF; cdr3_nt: TGTGCCAGTAGTATAGCCGGTAGCGGGGGTGTTGTAGATACGCAGTATTTT
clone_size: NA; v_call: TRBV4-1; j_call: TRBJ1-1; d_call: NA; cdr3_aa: CASSPQGWTEAFF; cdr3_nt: TGCGCCAGCAGCCCCCAGGGGTGGACTGAAGCTTTCTTT
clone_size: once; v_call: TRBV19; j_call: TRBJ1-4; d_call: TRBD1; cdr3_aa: CASSKPPGQGGEKLFF; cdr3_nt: TGTGCCAGTAGTAAACCACCGGGACAGGGCGGAGAAAAACTGTTTTTT
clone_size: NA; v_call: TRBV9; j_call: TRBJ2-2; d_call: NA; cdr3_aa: CASSVAPGSGTGELFF; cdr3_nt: TGTGCCAGCAGCGTAGCCCCAGGGTCCGGGACCGGGGAGCTGTTTTTT
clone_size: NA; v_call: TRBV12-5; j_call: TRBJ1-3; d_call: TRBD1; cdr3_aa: CASGRTGAGNTIYF; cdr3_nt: TGTGCTAGTGGAAGAACAGGGGCTGGAAACACCATATATTTT
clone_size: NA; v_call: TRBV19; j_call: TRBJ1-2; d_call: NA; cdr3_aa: CASSIVGDTRHGYTF; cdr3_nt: TGTGCCAGTAGTATAGTGGGGGACACCCGGCACGGCTACACCTTC